A selection of T cell receptor beta chains follows, all from one sample in a study of T cell repertoires in ileal Crohn's disease. The assay was immunoSEQ multiplex PCR, and TCRdb's table has in-frame clones only and misses some. In the table there are over 9,500 clones, about 80% of which are singletons. Material for sequencing was ileal tissue. The receptor set was obtained from an adult with Crohn's disease. Each CDR3 is given with its conserved first and last residue. D genes are given only for firm matches. Rows may omit the clone size; those that give it use once, few, many or a size class.

v_call,j_call,clone_size,d_call,cdr3_nt,cdr3_aa
TRBV28,TRBJ1-1,few,NA,TGTGCCACCTTACCGGGACAGAACACTGAAGCTTTCTTT,CATLPGQNTEAFF
TRBV28,TRBJ1-5,NA,NA,TGTGCCACACTGAGGCGGCCCCAGCATTTT,CATLRRPQHF
TRBV29-1,TRBJ1-2,NA,NA,TGCAGCGTTGACTTTTACGGCGGAGGCTACACCTTC,CSVDFYGGGYTF
TRBV30,TRBJ2-1,NA,NA,TGTGCCTGGATTGGCCAATCCTACAATGAGCAGTTCTTC,CAWIGQSYNEQFF
TRBV7-9,TRBJ1-4,NA,NA,TGTGCCAGCAGAGATTTCCCCTCGACAGTATCTAATGAAAAACTGTTTTTT,CASRDFPSTVSNEKLFF
TRBV11-2,TRBJ2-7,NA,TRBD2,TGTGCCAGCAGCGTTAGCGGGGGGGCCCACGAGCAGTACTTC,CASSVSGGAHEQYF
TRBV7-2,TRBJ2-7,NA,TRBD2,TGTGCCAGCACTCGGACTAGCGGAACCTACGAGCAGTACTTC,CASTRTSGTYEQYF
TRBV9,TRBJ1-1,NA,NA,TGTGCCAGCAGCGTGGCAGTGAACACTGAAGCTTTCTTT,CASSVAVNTEAFF
TRBV6-5,TRBJ2-3,NA,NA,TGTGCCAGCAGTTACATGGGGGCGAACACAGATACGCAGTATTTT,CASSYMGANTDTQYF
TRBV5-5,TRBJ1-1,NA,NA,TGTGCCAGCAGTTTCCAGACAGTCGGCACTGAAGCTTTCTTT,CASSFQTVGTEAFF
TRBV6-5,TRBJ1-2,NA,NA,TGTGCCAGCAGTTACTGGGAGGGGGGGAAGAATGGCTACACCTTC,CASSYWEGGKNGYTF
TRBV6-1,TRBJ2-3,NA,NA,TGTGCCAGCAGTGAACAGCCGGTGCAGCAGGTTACGCAGTATTTT,CASSEQPVQQVTQYF
TRBV28,TRBJ2-7,NA,NA,TGTGCCAGCTTGTTTGCCCAGCGGGACACCTCTTTCGAGCAGTACTTC,CASLFAQRDTSFEQYF
TRBV2,TRBJ2-1,NA,TRBD1,TGTGCCAGCAGTGGCGGACAGGGATTCTACAATGAGCAGTTCTTC,CASSGGQGFYNEQFF
TRBV2,TRBJ2-5,NA,NA,TGTGCCAGCAGCCTGGGCCGATCACAAGAGACCCAGTACTTC,CASSLGRSQETQYF
TRBV2,TRBJ1-5,NA,NA,TGTGCCAGCAGTGAAGCGGGGGGAAAGGAAAGGCCCCAGCATTTT,CASSEAGGKERPQHF
TRBV6-6,TRBJ1-5,NA,TRBD1,TGTGCCAGCAACGACAGGGGAAGCAATCAGCCCCAGCATTTT,CASNDRGSNQPQHF
TRBV9,TRBJ2-3,NA,TRBD2,TGTGCCAGCAGCGTTTCTAGCGGGGGGGCCCGAACAGATACGCAGTATTTT,CASSVSSGGARTDTQYF
TRBV7-8,TRBJ1-1,NA,NA,TGTGCCAGCAGCTTTAGAGTAGAAAACACTGAAGCTTTCTTT,CASSFRVENTEAFF
TRBV5-4,TRBJ2-5,once,TRBD2,TGTGCCAGCAGCCCCAGGACTAGCGGGGCTGAGACCCAGTACTTC,CASSPRTSGAETQYF
TRBV2,TRBJ1-4,NA,NA,TGTGCCAGCAGGCCCGGGACACTAAAACTGTTTTTT,CASRPGTLKLFF
TRBV7-9,TRBJ1-5,NA,NA,TGTGCCAGCAGCTTAGAAGGGGGTCAGCCCCAGCATTTT,CASSLEGGQPQHF
TRBV19,TRBJ2-7,NA,NA,TGTGCCAGTAGTACGGGAGCGGGCTACGAGCAGTACTTC,CASSTGAGYEQYF
TRBV5-1,TRBJ2-3,NA,TRBD2,TGCGCCAGCAGCTTGGTAGTAGCGGGAGCCACAGATACGCAGTATTTT,CASSLVVAGATDTQYF
TRBV7-8,TRBJ1-3,NA,NA,TGTGCCAGCAGCTTAGTAATAGGGGCCCAAGGAAACACCATATATTTT,CASSLVIGAQGNTIYF
TRBV14,TRBJ1-1,NA,NA,TGTGCCAGCAGCCTAACACTATCCCCTGAAGCTTTCTTT,CASSLTLSPEAFF
TRBV5-4,TRBJ2-1,few,TRBD2,TGTGCCAGCAGCTCCGGGACTAGCGGGGAATACAATGAGCAGTTCTTC,CASSSGTSGEYNEQFF
TRBV6-5,TRBJ1-1,NA,TRBD1,TGTGCCAGCAGTTACTTCCAGGGGGGATTGAACACTGAAGCTTTCTTT,CASSYFQGGLNTEAFF
TRBV5-4,TRBJ2-4,NA,NA,TGTGCCAGCAGCTTGGTTATATTGGACTCAGCCAAAAACATTCAGTACTTC,CASSLVILDSAKNIQYF
TRBV29-1,TRBJ2-1,NA,NA,TGCAGCGTTGCGTCGGCTAGCTCTAACAATGAGCAGTTCTTC,CSVASASSNNEQFF
TRBV4-1,TRBJ1-2,NA,NA,TGCGCCAGCAGCCAAGTATCACAGGGCGGTAGTGTCTATGGCTACACCTTC,CASSQVSQGGSVYGYTF
TRBV9,TRBJ1-1,NA,NA,TGTGCCAGCAGCGTAGTCCCTACGGGGGACACTGAAGCTTTCTTT,CASSVVPTGDTEAFF
TRBV7-2,TRBJ1-4,NA,TRBD1,TGTGCCAGCAGCATGTGGACAGGGGGAAATGAAAAACTGTTTTTT,CASSMWTGGNEKLFF
TRBV13,TRBJ1-5,NA,NA,TGTGCCAGCAGCTTATCCAGGGATCAGCCCCAGCATTTT,CASSLSRDQPQHF
TRBV30,TRBJ1-3,few,TRBD1,TGTGCCTGGAGCCAGGGACAGAGCTCCTCTGGAAACACCATATATTTT,CAWSQGQSSSGNTIYF
TRBV5-1,TRBJ2-5,NA,TRBD1,TGCGCCAGCAGCTCGGGGACAGGCACCCAAGAGACCCAGTACTTC,CASSSGTGTQETQYF
TRBV7-2,TRBJ2-5,NA,NA,TGTGCCAGCAGCTTAGGCCAGAAATCCCAGTACTTC,CASSLGQKSQYF
TRBV15,TRBJ2-3,NA,TRBD1,TGTGCCACCAGCACCCGGGACAGTGGGCAGTATTTT,CATSTRDSGQYF
TRBV2,TRBJ2-4,few,TRBD2,TGTGCCAGCACCTTTAGCGGGGGGGCCAAAAACATTCAGTACTTC,CASTFSGGAKNIQYF
TRBV4-2,TRBJ2-2,NA,TRBD2,TGTGCCAGCAGCCAAGATGTGGGGGGGACCGGGGAGCTGTTTTTT,CASSQDVGGTGELFF
TRBV20-1,TRBJ2-3,NA,TRBD1,TGCAGTGCTGAGAAAGGGACAGGGTTTTACTTT,CSAEKGTGFYF